The rows below give T cell receptor beta chains drawn from one sample of a study of blood T cell repertoires in COVID-19. The table came from immunoSEQ multiplex PCR; TCRdb's copy has only in-frame clones and leaves some out. The top ten clones hold over 10% of a sample with 150,000 to 200,000 clones, around four fifths of them seen once. The sample comprised PBMCs or T cells enriched from blood (not recorded which). These receptors were taken from a woman aged 60-70 years who had recovered from COVID-19. Both conserved end residues are trimmed from each CDR3. Clone size, where shown, is once, few, many, or a class for clones that have expanded.

CDR3aa: AISESNAGEKPQH; abundance: NA; v_gene: TRBV10-3; j_gene: TRBJ1-5
CDR3aa: ASSSPTGGYYGYT; abundance: NA; v_gene: TRBV6-5; j_gene: TRBJ1-2
CDR3aa: AISEVDRSTGELF; abundance: NA; v_gene: TRBV10-3; j_gene: TRBJ2-2
CDR3aa: ASSLATGATNEKLF; abundance: NA; v_gene: TRBV5-4; j_gene: TRBJ1-4
CDR3aa: ASSLFSAGETQY; abundance: NA; v_gene: TRBV27; j_gene: TRBJ2-5
CDR3aa: ASSLFSGASGTEAF; abundance: once; v_gene: TRBV27; j_gene: TRBJ1-1
CDR3aa: ASSLAILAPSTDTQY; abundance: NA; v_gene: TRBV5-4; j_gene: TRBJ2-3
CDR3aa: ASSPTTTPYNEQF; abundance: NA; v_gene: TRBV9; j_gene: TRBJ2-1
CDR3aa: ASSREADSPLH; abundance: NA; v_gene: TRBV18; j_gene: TRBJ1-6
CDR3aa: ASSLVTGNNEQF; abundance: NA; v_gene: TRBV5-1; j_gene: TRBJ2-1
CDR3aa: ASSDSGGAAQPQH; abundance: once; v_gene: TRBV2; j_gene: TRBJ1-5
CDR3aa: ASSLGGTSGETQY; abundance: NA; v_gene: TRBV5-4; j_gene: TRBJ2-5
CDR3aa: ASSQPYSGHGELF; abundance: NA; v_gene: TRBV3-1/TRBV3-2; j_gene: TRBJ2-2
CDR3aa: ASRGVRTVQETQY; abundance: NA; v_gene: TRBV2; j_gene: TRBJ2-5
CDR3aa: ASSPSFRGTDTQY; abundance: NA; v_gene: TRBV4-2; j_gene: TRBJ2-3
CDR3aa: ASSFWDRVYYGYT; abundance: NA; v_gene: TRBV5-6; j_gene: TRBJ1-2
CDR3aa: ASSVGPYTEAF; abundance: NA; v_gene: TRBV9; j_gene: TRBJ1-1
CDR3aa: ASQLGGGRERAF; abundance: once; v_gene: TRBV5-1; j_gene: TRBJ1-1
CDR3aa: ASSPPSGYNEQF; abundance: NA; v_gene: TRBV18; j_gene: TRBJ2-1
CDR3aa: ASHFLSTEAF; abundance: NA; v_gene: TRBV2; j_gene: TRBJ1-1
CDR3aa: ASSLGYIGGTEAF; abundance: NA; v_gene: TRBV3-1/TRBV3-2; j_gene: TRBJ1-1
CDR3aa: ASSCPRDRGPVSNQPQH; abundance: once; v_gene: TRBV27; j_gene: TRBJ1-5
CDR3aa: ASISEGAGTDTQY; abundance: NA; v_gene: TRBV28; j_gene: TRBJ2-3
CDR3aa: ASSDGQSVGNSPLH; abundance: NA; v_gene: TRBV25-1; j_gene: TRBJ1-6
CDR3aa: AWSVRLAGVYEQY; abundance: NA; v_gene: TRBV30; j_gene: TRBJ2-7
CDR3aa: ASSLGRDSPGYGYT; abundance: NA; v_gene: TRBV7-9; j_gene: TRBJ1-2
CDR3aa: ASSPTGGAGETQY; abundance: NA; v_gene: TRBV5-4; j_gene: TRBJ2-5
CDR3aa: ASSVPPTGAQACQPQH; abundance: NA; v_gene: TRBV9; j_gene: TRBJ1-5
CDR3aa: ASSLGSSGDADTQY; abundance: NA; v_gene: TRBV5-1; j_gene: TRBJ2-3
CDR3aa: ASSPPSSGYYEQY; abundance: NA; v_gene: TRBV25-1; j_gene: TRBJ2-7
CDR3aa: ASSYEQGNRGYT; abundance: NA; v_gene: TRBV6-5; j_gene: TRBJ1-2
CDR3aa: ASSSGQVFNQPQH; abundance: NA; v_gene: TRBV7-8; j_gene: TRBJ1-5
CDR3aa: ASSDFDREAYGYT; abundance: NA; v_gene: TRBV2; j_gene: TRBJ1-2
CDR3aa: ASSSQGYGEKLF; abundance: NA; v_gene: TRBV27; j_gene: TRBJ1-4
CDR3aa: ASSGHRGKSYEQY; abundance: NA; v_gene: TRBV21-1; j_gene: TRBJ2-7
CDR3aa: ASSVDGPTGYTGNTIY; abundance: NA; v_gene: TRBV9; j_gene: TRBJ1-3
CDR3aa: ASSEVDTFGEAF; abundance: NA; v_gene: TRBV2; j_gene: TRBJ1-1
CDR3aa: ASSFDPGTEAF; abundance: NA; v_gene: TRBV5-4; j_gene: TRBJ1-1
CDR3aa: ASGGQTLTGELF; abundance: NA; v_gene: TRBV6-5; j_gene: TRBJ2-2
CDR3aa: ASSDQAGGYT; abundance: NA; v_gene: TRBV2; j_gene: TRBJ1-2
CDR3aa: AWSPQAYGYT; abundance: NA; v_gene: TRBV30; j_gene: TRBJ1-2
CDR3aa: ATGITETNEQY; abundance: NA; v_gene: TRBV10-3; j_gene: TRBJ2-7
CDR3aa: ASSYSILGIWEKLF; abundance: NA; v_gene: TRBV6-2/TRBV6-3; j_gene: TRBJ1-4
CDR3aa: ASSSSGTVYEQY; abundance: NA; v_gene: TRBV18; j_gene: TRBJ2-7
CDR3aa: ASSPGLAAGELF; abundance: NA; v_gene: TRBV2; j_gene: TRBJ2-2
CDR3aa: ASSAGLAGVREWGTDTQY; abundance: NA; v_gene: TRBV9; j_gene: TRBJ2-3
CDR3aa: AWSVMAGGNSPLH; abundance: NA; v_gene: TRBV30; j_gene: TRBJ1-6
CDR3aa: ASSLGTTGNYGYT; abundance: NA; v_gene: TRBV5-5; j_gene: TRBJ1-2
CDR3aa: ASRLTDGTGGAGYT; abundance: NA; v_gene: TRBV5-1; j_gene: TRBJ1-2
CDR3aa: ARSLRGEDQPQH; abundance: NA; v_gene: TRBV5-3; j_gene: TRBJ1-5
CDR3aa: ASSQDRGGYT; abundance: NA; v_gene: TRBV4-2; j_gene: TRBJ1-2
CDR3aa: ASSTGGNEAF; abundance: NA; v_gene: TRBV10-2; j_gene: TRBJ1-1
CDR3aa: ASSISGTSSSYEQY; abundance: NA; v_gene: TRBV5-1; j_gene: TRBJ2-7
CDR3aa: ASSRDSPSNQPQH; abundance: NA; v_gene: TRBV2; j_gene: TRBJ1-5
CDR3aa: AISEALPGQAAYEQY; abundance: NA; v_gene: TRBV10-3; j_gene: TRBJ2-7
CDR3aa: ASSLNRDTEAF; abundance: NA; v_gene: TRBV6-5; j_gene: TRBJ1-1
CDR3aa: ASSSRETQY; abundance: once; v_gene: TRBV19; j_gene: TRBJ2-5
CDR3aa: ASSPQQGQNTEAF; abundance: NA; v_gene: TRBV18; j_gene: TRBJ1-1